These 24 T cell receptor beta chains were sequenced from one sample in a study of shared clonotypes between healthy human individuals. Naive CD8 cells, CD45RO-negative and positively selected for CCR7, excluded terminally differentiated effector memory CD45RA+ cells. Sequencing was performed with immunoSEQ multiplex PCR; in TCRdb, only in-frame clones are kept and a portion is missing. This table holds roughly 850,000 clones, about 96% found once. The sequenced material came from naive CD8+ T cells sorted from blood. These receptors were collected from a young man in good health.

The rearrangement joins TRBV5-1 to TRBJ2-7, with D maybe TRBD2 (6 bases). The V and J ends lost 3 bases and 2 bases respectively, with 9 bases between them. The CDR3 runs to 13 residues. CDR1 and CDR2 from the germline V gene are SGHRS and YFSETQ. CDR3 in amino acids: CASSWDFPYEQYF. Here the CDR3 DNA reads TGCGCCAGCAGCTGGGACTTCCCCTACGAGCAGTACTTC.

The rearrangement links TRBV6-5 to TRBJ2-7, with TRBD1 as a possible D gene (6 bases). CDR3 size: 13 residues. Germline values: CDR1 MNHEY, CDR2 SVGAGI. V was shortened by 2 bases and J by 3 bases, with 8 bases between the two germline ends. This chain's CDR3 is CASSYEGHYEQYF. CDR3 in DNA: TGTGCCAGCAGTTACGAGGGACACTACGAGCAGTACTTC.

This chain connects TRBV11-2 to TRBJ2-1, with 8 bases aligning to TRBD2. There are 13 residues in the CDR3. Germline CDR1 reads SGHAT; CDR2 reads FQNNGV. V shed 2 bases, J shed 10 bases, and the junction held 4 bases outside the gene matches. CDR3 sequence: CASSLWPGGEQFF. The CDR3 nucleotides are TGTGCCAGCAGCTTATGGCCGGGGGGGGAGCAGTTCTTC.

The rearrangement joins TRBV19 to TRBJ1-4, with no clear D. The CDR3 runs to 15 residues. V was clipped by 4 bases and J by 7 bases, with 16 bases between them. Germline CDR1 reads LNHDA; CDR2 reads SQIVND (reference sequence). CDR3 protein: CASSNDGFDGEKLFF. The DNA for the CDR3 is TGTGCCAGTAGTAATGATGGGTTCGACGGTGAAAAACTGTTTTTT.

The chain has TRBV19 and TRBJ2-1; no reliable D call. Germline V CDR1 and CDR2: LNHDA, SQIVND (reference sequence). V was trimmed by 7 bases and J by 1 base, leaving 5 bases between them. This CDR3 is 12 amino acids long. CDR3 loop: CASTSSYNEQFF. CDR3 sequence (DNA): TGTGCCAGTACCTCTTCCTACAATGAGCAGTTCTTC.

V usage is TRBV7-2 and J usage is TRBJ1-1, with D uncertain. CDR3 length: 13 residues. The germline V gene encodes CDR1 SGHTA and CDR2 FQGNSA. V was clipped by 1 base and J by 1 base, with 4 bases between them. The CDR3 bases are TGTGCCAGCAGCTTAGTAGGGAACACTGAAGCTTTCTTT. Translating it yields CASSLVGNTEAFF.

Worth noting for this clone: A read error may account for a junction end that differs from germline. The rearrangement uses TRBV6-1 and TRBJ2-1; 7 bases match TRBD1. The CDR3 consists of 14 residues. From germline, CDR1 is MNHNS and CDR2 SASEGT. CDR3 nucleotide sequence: TGTGCCACCCCGGGACAGAATTTGTACAAGGAGCAGTTCTTC. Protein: CATPGQNLYKEQFF.

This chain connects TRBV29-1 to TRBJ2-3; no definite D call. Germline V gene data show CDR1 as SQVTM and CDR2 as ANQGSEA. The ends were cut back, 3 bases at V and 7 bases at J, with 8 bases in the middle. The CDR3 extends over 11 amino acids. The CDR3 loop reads CSVDSMNTQYF. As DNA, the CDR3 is TGCAGCGTTGATAGCATGAATACGCAGTATTTT.

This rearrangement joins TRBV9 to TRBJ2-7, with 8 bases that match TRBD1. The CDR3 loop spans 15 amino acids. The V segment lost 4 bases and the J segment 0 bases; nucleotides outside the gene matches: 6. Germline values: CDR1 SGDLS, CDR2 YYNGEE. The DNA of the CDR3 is TGTGCCAGCAGCCCCCTCAGGGGGCCCTCCTACGAGCAGTACTTC. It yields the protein CASSPLRGPSYEQYF.

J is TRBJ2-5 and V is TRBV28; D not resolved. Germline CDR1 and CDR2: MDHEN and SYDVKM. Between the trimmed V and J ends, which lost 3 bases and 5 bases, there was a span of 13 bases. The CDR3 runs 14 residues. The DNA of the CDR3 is TGTGCCAGCAGTTTCTATCGGACGAGGGAGACCCAGTACTTC. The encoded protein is CASSFYRTRETQYF.

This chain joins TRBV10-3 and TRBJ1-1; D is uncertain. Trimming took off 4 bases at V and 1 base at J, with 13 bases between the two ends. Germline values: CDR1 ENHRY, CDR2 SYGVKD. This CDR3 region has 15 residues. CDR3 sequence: CAISAGKMTNTEAFF. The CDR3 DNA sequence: TGTGCCATCAGTGCTGGGAAGATGACGAACACTGAAGCTTTCTTT.

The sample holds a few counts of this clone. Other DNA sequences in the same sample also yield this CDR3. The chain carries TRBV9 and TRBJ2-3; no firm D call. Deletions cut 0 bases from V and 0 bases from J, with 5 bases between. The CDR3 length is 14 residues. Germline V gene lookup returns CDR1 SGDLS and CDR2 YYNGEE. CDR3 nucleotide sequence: TGTGCCAGCAGCGTAGAAGGTAGCACAGATACGCAGTATTTT. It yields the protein CASSVEGSTDTQYF.

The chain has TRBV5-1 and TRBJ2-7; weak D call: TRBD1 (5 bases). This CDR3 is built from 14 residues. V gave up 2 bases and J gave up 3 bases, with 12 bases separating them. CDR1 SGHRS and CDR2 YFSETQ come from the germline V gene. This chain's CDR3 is CASSFTDRFYEQYF. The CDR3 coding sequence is TGCGCCAGCAGCTTCACAGACAGATTCTACGAGCAGTACTTC.

As DNA, the CDR3 is TGTGCCAGCAGCTTGGATCCAGGGGTTCGCGAGCAGTACTTC. Encoded protein: CASSLDPGVREQYF. The chain has TRBV5-4 and TRBJ2-7; D possibly corresponds to TRBD1 (6 bases). Germline V gives CDR1 SGHNT, CDR2 YYREEE (reference sequence). Between the trimmed V and J ends, which lost 0 bases and 6 bases, there was a span of 13 bases. This CDR3 comprises 14 residues. The entire variable domain, with the rest obtained from reference TRBV5-4 and TRBJ2-7, is as follows: ETGVTQSPTHLIKTRGQQVTLRCSSQSGHNTVSWYQQALGQGPQFIFQYYREEENGRGNFPPRFSGLQFPNYSSELNVNALELDDSALYLCASSLDPGVREQYFGPGTRLTVT.

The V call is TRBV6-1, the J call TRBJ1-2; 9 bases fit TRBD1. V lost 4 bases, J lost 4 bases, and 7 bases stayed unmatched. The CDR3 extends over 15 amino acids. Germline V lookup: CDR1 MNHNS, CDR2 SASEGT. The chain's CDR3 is CASSARTGVGYGYTF. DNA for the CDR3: TGTGCCAGCAGTGCCCGGACAGGGGTTGGCTATGGCTACACCTTC.

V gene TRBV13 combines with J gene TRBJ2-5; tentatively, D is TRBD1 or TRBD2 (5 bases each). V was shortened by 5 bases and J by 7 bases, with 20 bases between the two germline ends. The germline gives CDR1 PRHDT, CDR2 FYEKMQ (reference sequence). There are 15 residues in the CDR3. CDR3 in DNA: TGTGCCAGCAGCAACGGCTGGGGCGACAGCGGGACCCAGTACTTC. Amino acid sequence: CASSNGWGDSGTQYF.

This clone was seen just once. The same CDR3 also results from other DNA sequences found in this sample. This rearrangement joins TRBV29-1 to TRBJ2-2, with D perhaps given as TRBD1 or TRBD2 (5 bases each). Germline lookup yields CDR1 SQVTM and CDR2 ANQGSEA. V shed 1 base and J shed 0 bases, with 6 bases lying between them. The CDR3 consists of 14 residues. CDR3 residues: CSVEGGSNTGELFF. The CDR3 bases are TGCAGCGTTGAAGGGGGGTCGAACACCGGGGAGCTGTTTTTT.

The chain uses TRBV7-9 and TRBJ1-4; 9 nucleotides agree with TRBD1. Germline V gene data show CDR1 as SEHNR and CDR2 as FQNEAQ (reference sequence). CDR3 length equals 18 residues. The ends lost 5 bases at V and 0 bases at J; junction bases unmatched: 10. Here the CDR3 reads CASSPPTDRGATNEKLFF. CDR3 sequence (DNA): TGTGCCAGCAGCCCACCGACCGACAGGGGGGCAACTAATGAAAAACTGTTTTTT.

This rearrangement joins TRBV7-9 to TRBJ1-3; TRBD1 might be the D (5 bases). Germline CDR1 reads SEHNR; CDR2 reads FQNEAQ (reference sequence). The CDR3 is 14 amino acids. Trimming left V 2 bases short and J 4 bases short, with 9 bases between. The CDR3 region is CASSLWGEGNTIYF. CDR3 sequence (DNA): TGTGCCAGCAGCTTATGGGGGGAAGGAAACACCATATATTTT.

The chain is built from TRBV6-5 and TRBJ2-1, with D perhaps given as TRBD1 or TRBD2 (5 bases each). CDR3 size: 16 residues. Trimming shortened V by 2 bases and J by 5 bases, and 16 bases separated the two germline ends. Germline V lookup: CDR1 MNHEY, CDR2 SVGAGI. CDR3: CASSYVLGDSNNEQFF. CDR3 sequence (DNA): TGTGCCAGCAGTTACGTCCTGGGAGACAGTAACAATGAGCAGTTCTTC.

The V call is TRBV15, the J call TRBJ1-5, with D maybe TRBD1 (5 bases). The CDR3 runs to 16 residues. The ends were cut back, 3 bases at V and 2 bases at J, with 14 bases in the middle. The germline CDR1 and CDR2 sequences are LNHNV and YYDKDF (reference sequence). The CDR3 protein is CATSRTTGSRNQPQHF. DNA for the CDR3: TGTGCCACCAGCAGGACAACAGGTTCCCGCAATCAGCCCCAGCATTTT.

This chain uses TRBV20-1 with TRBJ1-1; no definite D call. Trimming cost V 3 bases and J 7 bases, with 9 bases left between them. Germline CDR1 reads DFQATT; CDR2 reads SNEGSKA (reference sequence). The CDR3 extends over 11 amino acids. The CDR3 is CSASLAIEAFF. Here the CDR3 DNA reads TGCAGTGCTAGTTTGGCGATTGAAGCTTTCTTT.

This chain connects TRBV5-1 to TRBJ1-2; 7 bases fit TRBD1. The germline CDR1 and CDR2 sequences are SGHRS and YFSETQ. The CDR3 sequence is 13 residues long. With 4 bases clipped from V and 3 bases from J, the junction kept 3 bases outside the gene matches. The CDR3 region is CASSNGQDYGYTF. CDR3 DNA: TGCGCCAGCAGCAATGGACAGGACTATGGCTACACCTTC.

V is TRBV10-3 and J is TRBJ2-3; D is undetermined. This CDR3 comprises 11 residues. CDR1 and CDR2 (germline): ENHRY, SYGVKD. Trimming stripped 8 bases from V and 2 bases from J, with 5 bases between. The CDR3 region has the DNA TGTGCCATCTACTCCACAGATACGCAGTATTTT. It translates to CAIYSTDTQYF.